The entry below gives a single T cell receptor (beta chain) sequence along with its context. Germline V gene lookup returns CDR1 SEHNR and CDR2 FQNEAQ (reference sequence). V lost 5 bases and J lost 1; bases outside the gene matches: 8. This CDR3 has 15 amino acids. Data came from immunoSEQ multiplex PCR; TCRdb stores just in-frame clones and leaves some out. Seen here are 850,000 to 1,100,000 clones, 70% to 80% observed once, and the top ten hold 0.7% to 0.95%. There were no recent acute infections or vaccinations among the donors, who were healthy HIV-negative adults. This entry belongs to a study of shared clonotypes between healthy human individuals. Turning to the study itself: Samples came from a couple of female and a few male donors aged 18 to 49.

The origin of this receptor is a young man in good health. Some clones in this sample may be carry-over from other donors' samples. Material for sequencing was memory CD4+ T cells from PBMCs. Described subset: CD45RA-negative fraction. The V call is TRBV7-9, the J call TRBJ2-7; 7 nucleotides line up with TRBD2. CDR3 DNA: TGTGCCAGCAGCCCGACTGTAGCGGGTTCCTACGAGCAGTACTTC. Translated, it gives CASSPTVAGSYEQYF.